The source of this TCR beta chain is a study of shared clonotypes between healthy human individuals. General study findings and limits: Shared across a handful of donors were roughly 4.7% of the naive CD4 clonotypes. Clonotypes shared by all four sorted-subset donors had higher generation probabilities than non-shared clonotypes. It was expected that sequencing depth would affect clonotype sharing among donors.

Germline V gene sequence: CDR1 SGHNT, CDR2 YYREEE (reference sequence). The CDR3 contains 16 residues. The ends were cut back, 3 bases at V and 3 bases at J, with 18 bases in the middle. An assay was performed, and its level was deep. Assay: immunoSEQ multiplex PCR; the TCRdb copy retains only in-frame clones and omits some. Of 1,400,000 or so clones listed, about 98.5% are singletons. Turning to this clone: What it binds is not known.

Sequencing was done on a sample of naive CD4+ T cells sorted from blood. The subset was: CD45RA+ positively selected. The rearrangement uses TRBV5-4 and TRBJ1-2, with no clear D. The TCR comes from a man aged 25 to 45 in good health. The CDR3 sequence: CASSSPGRTQDYGYTF. As DNA, the CDR3 is TGTGCCAGCAGCTCACCAGGACGGACTCAAGACTATGGCTACACCTTC.